This T cell receptor (beta chain) was recorded in a study of cytomegalovirus exposure and HLA in healthy donors. Some clones are missing from TCRdb's copy, which holds only in-frame ones; the method was immunoSEQ multiplex PCR. The sample holds 150,000 to 200,000 clones, around nine tenths seen once. With respect to this clone: Antigen specificity is unknown.

The germline V and J ends were trimmed by 0 bases and 3 bases, with 14 bases remaining between them. The CDR3 covers 16 residues. Per the germline V gene, CDR1 is PRHDT and CDR2 is FYEKMQ (reference sequence). The validation cohort, a group of around 120 subjects, included the donors and was separate from the approximately 650-subject first cohort. Overall study results and limits: It was reported that the classifier diagnosed cytomegalovirus status with high specificity and sensitivity in both the original and validation cohorts. Specificity for CMV antigens was confirmed in vitro for a few of the CMV-associated chains. Cytomegalovirus-associated status was assigned to some 160 TCR beta chains.

The chain combines TRBV13 with TRBJ1-2, with a possible D match to TRBD1 (6 bases). This clonotype was sampled from a man between 18 and 35 years old in good health and CMV-seropositive. The specimen sequenced was PBMCs. The CDR3 loop is CASSLGGAVTDYGYTF. CDR3 in DNA: TGTGCCAGCAGCTTAGGGGGGGCGGTAACGGACTATGGCTACACCTTC.